A single sample gave rise to the 2 T cell receptor beta chains below, sequenced in a study of cytomegalovirus exposure and HLA in healthy donors. The primer mix had 60 Vbeta and 13 Jbeta primers. Assay: immunoSEQ multiplex PCR; the TCRdb copy retains only in-frame clones and omits some. Among 85,000 to 130,000 clones listed, 75% were seen once. Sequencing used PBMCs. These receptors were taken from a male donor in good health and CMV-seropositive.

In nucleotides, the CDR3 is TGTGCCAGCAGCGAGGGACAGGGGGGCCAAAAAGAGACCCAGTACTTC. It yields the protein CASSEGQGGQKETQYF. The V call is TRBV11-3, the J call TRBJ2-5; TRBD1 aligns across 11 bases. Losses at the gene ends were 5 bases for V and 3 bases for J; bases not matched to a gene: 8. The germline gives CDR1 SGHNT, CDR2 YENEEA. This CDR3 has 16 amino acids.

The genes are TRBV7-2 and TRBJ2-7; TRBD2 matches at 8 bases. The CDR3 covers 15 residues. CDR1 and CDR2 from the germline V gene are SGHTA and FQGNSA. Trimming removed 0 bases from V and 6 bases from J; junction bases left unmatched: 7. CDR3 in DNA: TGTGCCAGCAGCTTAGCCCTCGGGGGGGCGGGCGAGCAGTACTTC. Translation: CASSLALGGAGEQYF.